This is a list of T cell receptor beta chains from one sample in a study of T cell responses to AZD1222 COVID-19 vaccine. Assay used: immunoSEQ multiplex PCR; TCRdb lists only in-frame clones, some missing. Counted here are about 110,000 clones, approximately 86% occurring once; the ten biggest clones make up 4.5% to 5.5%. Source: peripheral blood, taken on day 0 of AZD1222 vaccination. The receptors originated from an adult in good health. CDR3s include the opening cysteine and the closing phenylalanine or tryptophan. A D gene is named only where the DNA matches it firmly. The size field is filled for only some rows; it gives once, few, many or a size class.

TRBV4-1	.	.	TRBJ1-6	TGCGCCAGCAGCCAAGAGGACAGCCTCTATAATTCACCCCTCCACTTT	CASSQEDSLYNSPLHF
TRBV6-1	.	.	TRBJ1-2	TGTGCCAGCAGTGAGGGGGGTGGCACCTATGGCTACACCTTC	CASSEGGGTYGYTF
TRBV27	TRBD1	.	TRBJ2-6	TGTGCCAGCAGTGAAACAGGGGACTCTGGGGCCAACGTCCTGACTTTC	CASSETGDSGANVLTF
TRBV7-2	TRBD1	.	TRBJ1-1	TGTGCCAGCAGCTCAGTGACAGGGACGGCTTTCTTT	CASSSVTGTAFF
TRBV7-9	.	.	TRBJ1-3	TGTGCCAGCAGTAGGGCTGAAAGAAACACCATATATTTT	CASSRAERNTIYF
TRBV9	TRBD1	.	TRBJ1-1	TGTGCCAGCAGCCGTATGACAGGGATTACTGAAGCTTTCTTT	CASSRMTGITEAFF
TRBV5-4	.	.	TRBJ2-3	TGTGCCAGCCACGACAGCTTGGGTGCGGATACGCAGTATTTT	CASHDSLGADTQYF
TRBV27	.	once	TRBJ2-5	TGTGCCAGCAGTTCTTCTTGGGACCAAGAGACCCAGTACTTC	CASSSSWDQETQYF
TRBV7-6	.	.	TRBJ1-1	TGTGCCAGCAGCTTAGGGGTGGGGAACACTGAAGCTTTCTTT	CASSLGVGNTEAFF
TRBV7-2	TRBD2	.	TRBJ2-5	TGTGCCAGCAATCCTGTAGCGGGAGTAAAAGAGACCCAGTACTTC	CASNPVAGVKETQYF
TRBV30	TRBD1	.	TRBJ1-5	TGTGCCTGGAGTGTACAGGGAGCGACAGGGGATCAGCCCCAGCATTTT	CAWSVQGATGDQPQHF
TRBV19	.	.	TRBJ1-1	TGTGCCAGTAGTAAAAGCATGAACACTGAAGCTTTCTTT	CASSKSMNTEAFF
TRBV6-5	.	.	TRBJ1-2	TGTGCCAGCAGGTCCGGGTCCAACTATGGCTACACCTTC	CASRSGSNYGYTF
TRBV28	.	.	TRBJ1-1	TGTGCCATCCTACCGGGACATCTGAACACTGAAGCTTTCTTT	CAILPGHLNTEAFF
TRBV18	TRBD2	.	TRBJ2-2	TGTGCCAGCTCACCCTCGGGGGGCACCGGGGAGCTGTTTTTT	CASSPSGGTGELFF
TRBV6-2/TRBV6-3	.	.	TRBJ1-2	TGTGCCAGCAGTTACTCGGCAGGTGGCTACACCTTC	CASSYSAGGYTF
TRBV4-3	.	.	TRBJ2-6	TGCGCCAGCAGCCGGGGGGAAACAGGTAACTCTGGGGCCAACGTCCTGACTTTC	CASSRGETGNSGANVLTF
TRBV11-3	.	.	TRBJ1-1	TGTGCCAGCAGCTTCGGGGGGGAAGGTCAGGGCTCGACTGAAGCTTTCTTT	CASSFGGEGQGSTEAFF
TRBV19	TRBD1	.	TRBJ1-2	TGTGCCAGTAGCGACAGGGGCCAGAACTATGGCTACACCTTC	CASSDRGQNYGYTF
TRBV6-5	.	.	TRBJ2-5	TGTGCCAGCAGCCCACTTGACAGGATTCAAGAGACCCAGTACTTC	CASSPLDRIQETQYF
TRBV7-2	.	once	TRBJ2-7	TGTGCCAGCAGTTCAGACGGGGCGGCCAGCTCCTACGAGCAGTACTTC	CASSSDGAASSYEQYF
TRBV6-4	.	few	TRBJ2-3	TGTGCCAGCAGTGACTCGGTTGGGCGGGCAACAGATACGCAGTATTTT	CASSDSVGRATDTQYF
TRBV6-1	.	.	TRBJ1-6	TGTGCCAGCAGTGATACCTTCGGGGCTGCCCGGTATAATTCACCCCTCCACTTT	CASSDTFGAARYNSPLHF
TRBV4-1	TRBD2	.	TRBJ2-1	TGCGCCAGCAGCCACCGGACTAGCGGGAATGAGCAGTTCTTC	CASSHRTSGNEQFF
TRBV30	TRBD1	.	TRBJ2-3	TGTGCCTGGAGTGGAGAGAGACAGGGGGCAGATACGCAGTATTTT	CAWSGERQGADTQYF
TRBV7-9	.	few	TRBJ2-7	TGTGCCAGCAGTCCCCCGGGACGCGTGAATGAGCAGTACTTC	CASSPPGRVNEQYF
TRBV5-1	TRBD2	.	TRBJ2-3	TGCGCCAGCAGCCCGGCGGGGACTAGCTCGGATACGCAGTATTTT	CASSPAGTSSDTQYF
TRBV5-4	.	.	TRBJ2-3	TGTGCCAGCAGCCCGGGACGCCAAATAACCACAGATACGCAGTATTTT	CASSPGRQITTDTQYF
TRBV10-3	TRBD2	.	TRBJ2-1	TGTGCCATCAGTGCGGGACTAGCGGATACCTACAATGAGCAGTTCTTC	CAISAGLADTYNEQFF
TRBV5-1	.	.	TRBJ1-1	TGCGCCAGCAGCTTGACCGGGGGGGCCGCCCAGACACACACTGAAGCTTTCTTT	CASSLTGGAAQTHTEAFF
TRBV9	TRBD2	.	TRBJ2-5	TGTGCCAGCAGCGTAGTTAGCGGGGGGCGGGAGACCCAGTACTTC	CASSVVSGGRETQYF
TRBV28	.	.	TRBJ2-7	TGTGCCAGCAGTTTCCGGGGCGTGGGCTACTCCTACGAGCAGTACTTC	CASSFRGVGYSYEQYF
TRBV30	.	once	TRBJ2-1	TGTGCCTGGAGTGTAAATAGGTACGGCAATGAGCAGTTCTTC	CAWSVNRYGNEQFF
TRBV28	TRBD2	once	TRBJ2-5	TGTGCCACCCAGCCTAGCGGCAACCAAGAGACCCAGTACTTC	CATQPSGNQETQYF
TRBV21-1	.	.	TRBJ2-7	TGTGCCAGCAGTAGGAGGACAGAAGGTTCCTACGAGCAGTACTTC	CASSRRTEGSYEQYF
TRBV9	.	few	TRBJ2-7	TGTGCCAGCAGCGGGGGACACTCCTACGAGCAGTACTTC	CASSGGHSYEQYF
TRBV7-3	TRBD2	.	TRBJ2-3	TGTGCCAGCAGCTTCCAGCGGGGCGGCACAGATACGCAGTATTTT	CASSFQRGGTDTQYF
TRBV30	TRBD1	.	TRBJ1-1	TGTGCCTGGAGTGGTGGGAGAGGGGGGACAGCGAACACTGAAGCTTTCTTT	CAWSGGRGGTANTEAFF
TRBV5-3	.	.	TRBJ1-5	TGTGCCAGAAGCTTGGCTCAGCCCCAGCATTTT	CARSLAQPQHF
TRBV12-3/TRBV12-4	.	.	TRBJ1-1	TGTGCCAGCACCCTAACAGGGAACACTGAAGCTTTCTTT	CASTLTGNTEAFF
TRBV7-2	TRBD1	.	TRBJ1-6	TGTGCCAGCAGCTTAGCTCAGGGGGGGCGTAATAATTCACCCCTCCACTTT	CASSLAQGGRNNSPLHF
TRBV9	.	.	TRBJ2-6	TGTGCCAGCAGCGTAGAGTGGTTTAGCGACTCTGGGGCCAACGTCCTGACTTTC	CASSVEWFSDSGANVLTF
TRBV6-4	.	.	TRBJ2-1	TGTGCCAGCAAAGTAGATGAGCAGTTCTTC	CASKVDEQFF
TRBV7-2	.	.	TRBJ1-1	TGTGCCAGCAGCGTTCAGGGCCCTGGCGGGATGGCTGAAGCTTTCTTT	CASSVQGPGGMAEAFF
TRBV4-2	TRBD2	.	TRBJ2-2	TGTGCCAGCAGCCCCCTAGCGGGGGGGGTTTCAACCGGGGAGCTGTTTTTT	CASSPLAGGVSTGELFF
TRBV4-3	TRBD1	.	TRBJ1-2	TGCGCCAGCAGCCGAGACACAGGGGGCGGCTATGGCTACACCTTC	CASSRDTGGGYGYTF
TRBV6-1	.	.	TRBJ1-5	TGTGCCAGCAGTGAAGCGATAGATAGCAATCAGCCCCAGCATTTT	CASSEAIDSNQPQHF
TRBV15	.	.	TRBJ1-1	TGTGCCACCAGCAGAGATGGCACCCGGGGGAGCGGCACTGAAGCTTTCTTT	CATSRDGTRGSGTEAFF
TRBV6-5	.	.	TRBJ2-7	TGTGCCAGCAGTTCCTCGACAAGAAGCTCCTACGAGCAGTACTTC	CASSSSTRSSYEQYF
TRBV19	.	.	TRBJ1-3	TGTGCCAGTAGAAGAACGGACAAGATCTCTGGAAACACCATATATTTT	CASRRTDKISGNTIYF
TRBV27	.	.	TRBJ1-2	TGTGCCAGCAGTTCCGCGGTGGGGGGCTACACCTTC	CASSSAVGGYTF
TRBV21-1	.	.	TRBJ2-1	TGTGCCAGCAGCCCTCCCCAAATAAACTTGAGCTCCTACAATGAGCAGTTCTTC	CASSPPQINLSSYNEQFF
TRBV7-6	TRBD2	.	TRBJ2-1	TGTGCCAGCAGCTTAGGGGCGCGGGGGGTCGGGGTTTACAATGAGCAGTTCTTC	CASSLGARGVGVYNEQFF
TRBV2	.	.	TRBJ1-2	TGTGCCAGCAGTGCTCTCGCAGGTCGGGGGGTTAACTATGGCTACACCTTC	CASSALAGRGVNYGYTF
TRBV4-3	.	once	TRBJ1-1	TGCGCCAGCAGCCAGGACGGGGGCACTGAAGCTTTCTTT	CASSQDGGTEAFF
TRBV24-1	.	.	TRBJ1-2	TGTGCCACCAGCAGCTCACAGAGAAATGGCTACACCTTC	CATSSSQRNGYTF
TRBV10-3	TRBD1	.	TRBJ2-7	TGTGCCATCAGTGAGTCACAGGGGGCGTACGAGCAGTACTTC	CAISESQGAYEQYF
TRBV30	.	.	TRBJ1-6	TGTGCCTGGACGGGGACGGTGGATAATTCACCCCTCCACTTT	CAWTGTVDNSPLHF
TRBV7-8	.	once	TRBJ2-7	TGTGCCAGCAGCCACCGGACGGTGGAGTACGAGCAGTACTTC	CASSHRTVEYEQYF
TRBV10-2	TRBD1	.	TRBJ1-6	TGCGCCAGCAGCGGACAGGGGACCAATTCACCCCTCCACTTT	CASSGQGTNSPLHF